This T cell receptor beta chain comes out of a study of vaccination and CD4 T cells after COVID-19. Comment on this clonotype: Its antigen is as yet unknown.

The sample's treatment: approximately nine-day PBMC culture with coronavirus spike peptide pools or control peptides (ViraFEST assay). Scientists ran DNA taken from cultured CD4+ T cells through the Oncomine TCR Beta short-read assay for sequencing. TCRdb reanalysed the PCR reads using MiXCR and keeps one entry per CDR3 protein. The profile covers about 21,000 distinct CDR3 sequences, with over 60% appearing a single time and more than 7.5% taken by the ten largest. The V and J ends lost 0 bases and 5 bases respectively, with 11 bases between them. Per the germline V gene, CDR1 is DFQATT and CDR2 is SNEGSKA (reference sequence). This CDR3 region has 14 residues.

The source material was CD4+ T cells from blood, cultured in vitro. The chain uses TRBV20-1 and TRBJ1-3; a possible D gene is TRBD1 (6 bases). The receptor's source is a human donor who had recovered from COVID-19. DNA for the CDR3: TGCAGTGCTAGAGAACAGGGAGTCCGAAACACCATATATTTT. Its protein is CSAREQGVRNTIYF.